This is a list of T cell receptor beta chains from one sample in a study of blood T cell repertoires in COVID-19. Data came from immunoSEQ multiplex PCR; TCRdb stores just in-frame clones and leaves some out. The profile shows some 150,000 clones, more than 70% of them singletons. The sample was peripheral blood. These receptors originate from a man over 45 with active or convalescent COVID-19. The CDR3 runs from the conserved cysteine through the conserved F or W. The D gene is left open where the match is weak. Clone size, where shown, is once, few, many, or a class for clones that have expanded.

cdr3_aa	d_call	clone_size	v_call
CATSEGRTGRTEAFF	TRBD1	.	TRBV24-1
CASSQDPPTSGRAGANVLTF	TRBD2	.	TRBV4-3
CASSPSGWEINEKLFF	.	.	TRBV27
CASSQDPRATNEKLFF	.	.	TRBV4-2
CAWSGQFYNEQFF	.	once	TRBV30
CASSLDRGGWGYTF	TRBD1	.	TRBV27
CASSQASLFRGNTIYF	.	.	TRBV4-2
CASSVSASQETQYF	.	.	TRBV9
CASSAGRGTEAFF	.	.	TRBV28
CASSRGLAGVEQYF	TRBD2	.	TRBV3-1/TRBV3-2
CASSAREGWTEAFF	.	.	TRBV7-8
CASSSQAGGRSPLHF	TRBD1	.	TRBV6-5
CASSLSPTVIGSPLHF	.	once	TRBV28
CASSIINQPQHF	.	.	TRBV19
CASSLEPGLAGEQYF	TRBD2	.	TRBV5-1
CASIKSGTDNSPLHF	TRBD1	few	TRBV2
CASSLGWLALDTQYF	.	.	TRBV5-6
CAIRRDAVMGPSGNTIYF	.	.	TRBV10-3
CASSFQGPFIAKNIQYF	.	few	TRBV18
CASSLEVGTVSGEQYF	TRBD1	.	TRBV11-1
CSVERQSPPEAFF	.	.	TRBV29-1
CASSRGGPNTGELFF	.	.	TRBV7-6
CASSPRGTSNTGELFF	.	few	TRBV27
CASSDTRYEQYF	.	few	TRBV28
CASSPPGRSSYEQYF	.	.	TRBV6-2/TRBV6-3
CASSLGQAGANVLTF	.	.	TRBV13
CASSYSTGRNNSPLHF	TRBD1	.	TRBV6-5
CASGQTHEQFF	.	.	TRBV3-1/TRBV3-2
CASSPPQGPVRATQYF	.	.	TRBV18
CASSPLRNSYEQYF	.	once	TRBV19
CASSIGGGSETQYF	.	.	TRBV19
CATSVTGSTDTQYF	.	few	TRBV24-1
CASSQENSSEQFF	.	once	TRBV13
CASTTWRGLNQPQHF	.	.	TRBV28
CASSPSTDLSRWADTQYF	.	.	TRBV18
CASSTLQGGNQPQHF	.	few	TRBV27
CASSQNYRDYEQYF	.	.	TRBV4-3
CASSLTERWNSNYGYTF	.	.	TRBV28
CASRAPGQGRNSPLHF	TRBD1	.	TRBV19
CASHPAASSYNEQFF	.	.	TRBV28
CASSPGQTGRNYGYTF	.	.	TRBV5-4
CASSQDRAGGPKDTQYF	TRBD2	once	TRBV4-2
CASSPKQAGDGYTF	.	.	TRBV18
CASSLSGTVAGYTF	TRBD1	.	TRBV6-2/TRBV6-3
CASGTGDGLGYTF	TRBD1	.	TRBV19
CASSYSRSSGSTDTQYF	TRBD2	.	TRBV6-2/TRBV6-3